Shown below are 23 T cell receptor beta chains from a single sample sequenced in a study of cytomegalovirus exposure and HLA in healthy donors. With 60 Vbeta and 13 Jbeta primers, the PCR was carried out. The assay was immunoSEQ multiplex PCR, and TCRdb's table has in-frame clones only and misses some. The data show under 150,000 clones, roughly 75% seen once. The sequencing input was PBMCs. Receptor source: a man in his forties in good health and CMV-seropositive.

This rearrangement joins TRBV30 to TRBJ2-5; unclear D gene. The J call may be in error: the DNA end matches TRBJ2-7 better. CDR1 and CDR2 from the germline V gene are GTSNPN and SVGIG (reference sequence). This CDR3 spans 11 amino acids. CDR3 loop: CAWSIHYEQYF. CDR3 nucleotide sequence: TGTGCCTGGAGTATCCACTACGAGCAGTACTTC.

There are a few counts of this clone. The chain couples TRBV6-1 to TRBJ1-2, with D tentatively TRBD1 (5 bases). V lost 3 bases, J lost 1 base, and 12 bases lay in between. Germline CDR1 and CDR2: MNHNS and SASEGT. The CDR3 contains 15 residues. In DNA form, the CDR3 reads TGTGCCAGCAGTGAGGGGCCCGGCAGTAACTATGGCTACACCTTC. Residues: CASSEGPGSNYGYTF.

This clone was detected only once. The rearrangement joins TRBV5-1 to TRBJ2-2; D may be TRBD1 (5 bases). The CDR3 has 16 residues. Per the germline V gene, CDR1 is SGHRS and CDR2 is YFSETQ. Trimming took off 4 bases at V and 0 bases at J, with 13 bases between the two ends. CDR3 loop: CASSLQLGPNTGELFF. In DNA form, the CDR3 reads TGCGCCAGCAGCCTGCAGCTGGGGCCGAACACCGGGGAGCTGTTTTTT.

The rearrangement links TRBV2 to TRBJ2-5; D is possibly TRBD1 (6 bases). V was cut by 8 bases and J by 1 base, with 17 bases left in between. The CDR3 totals 15 residues. CDR1 is SNHLY and CDR2 is FYNNEI in the germline V gene. The CDR3 sequence is CASPEYRGGQETQYF. As DNA, the CDR3 is TGTGCCAGCCCCGAGTATAGAGGGGGCCAAGAGACCCAGTACTTC.

The rearrangement joins TRBV5-4 to TRBJ2-1; 7 bases fit TRBD2. V gave up 7 bases and J gave up 4 bases; unmatched junction bases: 8. Germline loops: CDR1 SGHNT, CDR2 YYREEE (reference sequence). The CDR3 covers 14 residues. The CDR3: CASSGGTAYNEQFF. The CDR3 nucleotides are TGTGCCAGCTCCGGGGGGACTGCATACAATGAGCAGTTCTTC.

The V call is TRBV19, the J call TRBJ1-1, with a weak D call TRBD1 (5 bases). This CDR3 region has 13 residues. V dropped 3 bases and J dropped 4 bases, with 9 bases sitting between them. From germline, CDR1 is LNHDA and CDR2 SQIVND (reference sequence). The CDR3 DNA reads TGTGCCAGTAGTATTCGACAGAGCACTGAAGCTTTCTTT. This gives the protein CASSIRQSTEAFF.

V and J are TRBV28 and TRBJ2-1, with TRBD2 as a possible D gene (6 bases). Per germline, CDR1 MDHEN and CDR2 SYDVKM. Trimming removed 3 bases at V and 7 bases at J, with 10 bases between. The CDR3 totals 13 residues. This chain's CDR3 is CASSLEGWNEQFF. The CDR3 DNA reads as TGTGCCAGCAGTTTGGAGGGTTGGAATGAGCAGTTCTTC.

The chain links TRBV7-9 to TRBJ1-2, with D possibly being TRBD1 (5 bases). CDR3 length: 14 amino acids. V gave up 0 bases and J gave up 6 bases, with 11 bases separating them. Germline values: CDR1 SEHNR, CDR2 FQNEAQ (reference sequence). Written as DNA, the CDR3 is TGTGCCAGCAGCTTAGCGATGGGGGGAGATGGCTACACCTTC. Translating it yields CASSLAMGGDGYTF. The full variable domain, in which reference TRBV7-9 and TRBJ1-2 provide the parts outside the CDR3, is DTGVSQNPRHKITKRGQNVTFRCDPISEHNRLYWYRQTLGQGPEFLTYFQNEAQLEKSRLLSDRFSAERPKGSFSTLEIQRTEQGDSAMYLCASSLAMGGDGYTFGSGTRLTVV.

The V gene is TRBV4-1, the J gene TRBJ2-2, with 9 bases that match TRBD1. Trimming removed 4 bases from V and 1 base from J; junction bases left unmatched: 4. The CDR3 runs 16 residues. Germline values: CDR1 MGHRA, CDR2 YSYEKL. The CDR3 region is CASSPDRGLNTGELFF. CDR3 sequence (DNA): TGCGCCAGCAGCCCGGACAGGGGACTGAACACCGGGGAGCTGTTTTTT.

On this clone: Its ends do not fully match the called genes, so a read error is possible. The V and J genes are TRBV7-7 and TRBJ2-5; 7 positions match TRBD2. The J call may be incorrect, as the DNA end agrees better with TRBJ2-7. The CDR3 contains 14 residues. CDR1 SSHAT and CDR2 FNYEAQ come from the germline V gene (reference sequence). The CDR3 loop reads CASSPRSGANEQYF. The CDR3 bases are TGTGCTAGCAGCCCCAGGAGCGGGGCCAACGAGCAGTACTTC.

Remarks on this clone: Other DNA sequences in the sample encode the same CDR3. V and J are TRBV5-1 and TRBJ2-7; 10 bases match TRBD1. Germline lookup yields CDR1 SGHRS and CDR2 YFSETQ. The trim removed 4 bases at V and 1 base at J, leaving 2 bases unmatched. There are 14 residues in the CDR3. DNA of the CDR3: TGCGCCAGCAGCCTGGGACAGGGGTCCTACGAGCAGTACTTC. Its translation is CASSLGQGSYEQYF.

This chain links TRBV5-4 with TRBJ2-7; 9 bases align to TRBD2. The CDR3 sequence is 16 residues long. Trimming took 0 bases from V and 2 from J; bases not matched to a gene: 6. Germline CDR1 and CDR2: SGHNT and YYREEE (reference sequence). The CDR3 reads CASSLVRASGTYEQYF. CDR3 bases: TGTGCCAGCAGCTTGGTCCGGGCTAGCGGGACCTACGAGCAGTACTTC.

The V call is TRBV6-6, the J call TRBJ2-7; a weak D match, TRBD1 (6 bases). The CDR3 has 13 amino acids. Germline CDR1 reads MNHNY; CDR2 reads SVGAGI (reference sequence). V was cut by 4 bases and J by 3 bases, with 10 bases left in between. The CDR3 bases are TGTGCCAGCAGTTCCGGACAGAACTACGAGCAGTACTTC. Protein sequence: CASSSGQNYEQYF.

V usage is TRBV4-1 and J usage is TRBJ2-7; weak D call: TRBD2 (7 bases). The germline V gene has CDR1 MGHRA and CDR2 YSYEKL. There are 16 residues in the CDR3. Trimming removed 0 bases at V and 3 bases at J, with 15 bases between. The CDR3 coding sequence is TGCGCCAGCAGCCAAGAGCGGGGGCCAGGGAGCTACGAGCAGTACTTC. Encoded protein: CASSQERGPGSYEQYF.

The chain uses TRBV30 and TRBJ2-2; 10 bases align to TRBD1. The length of the CDR3 is 15 residues. Germline V CDR1 and CDR2: GTSNPN, SVGIG (reference sequence). After removal of 7 bases from V and 5 bases from J, the junction contained 10 bases not matched to a gene. Here the CDR3 DNA reads TGTGCCTCAGACAGGGGGCGGAGGGGGACCGGGGAGCTGTTTTTT. This gives the protein CASDRGRRGTGELFF.

The genes are TRBV29-1 and TRBJ1-5, with D maybe TRBD1 (5 bases). The CDR3 sequence is 15 residues long. Trimming removed 5 bases from V and 6 bases from J, with 20 bases in between. Germline V lookup: CDR1 SQVTM, CDR2 ANQGSEA. The CDR3 DNA reads as TGCAGCGTTACCCTGGGGCAGAATGCTGGTCAGCCCCAGCATTTT. It translates to CSVTLGQNAGQPQHF.

This chain uses TRBV4-2 with TRBJ2-7; TRBD2 is a possible D gene (7 bases). The CDR3 runs to 17 residues. Germline CDR1 is LGHNA and CDR2 is YNFKEQ. V dropped 0 bases and J dropped 4 bases, with 19 bases sitting between them. In DNA, the CDR3 is TGTGCCAGCAGCCAAGAAGGGCGGGGGCGCCCCCTATACGAGCAGTACTTC. This codes for CASSQEGRGRPLYEQYF.

This sequence joins TRBV6-5 and TRBJ2-1; weak D call: TRBD1 (6 bases). CDR3 length: 15 amino acids. CDR1 and CDR2 (germline): MNHEY, SVGAGI. The V end was cut by 4 bases, the J end by 1 base, with 11 bases between. The CDR3 DNA is TGTGCCAGCAGTTCAGGGGCCGATTCCTACAATGAGCAGTTCTTC. Its protein product is CASSSGADSYNEQFF.

The count of this clone is one. The chain carries TRBV20-1 and TRBJ1-2; D uncertain. This CDR3 region has 11 residues. CDR1 is DFQATT, CDR2 SNEGSKA, per germline (reference sequence). V was clipped by 1 base and J by 7 bases, with 7 bases between them. The CDR3 is CSARVRLGYTF. In DNA form, the CDR3 reads TGCAGTGCTAGAGTGCGTCTTGGCTACACCTTC.

The table lists this clone with a few counts. This chain connects TRBV6-1 to TRBJ2-1, with TRBD1 matching 11 bases. The ends lost 6 bases at V and 12 bases at J; junction bases unmatched: 10. The germline V gene has CDR1 MNHNS and CDR2 SASEGT. This CDR3 contains 14 residues. Written as DNA, the CDR3 is TGTGCCAGCAGGTGGGACAGGGGGTCTCGGGTGCAGTTCTTC. Encoded protein: CASRWDRGSRVQFF.

Only a few counts were recorded for this clone. This chain connects TRBV6-5 to TRBJ1-3; 10 bases line up with TRBD1. The CDR3 sequence is 16 residues long. V trimming: 4 bases; J trimming: 4 bases; junction bases outside the gene matches: 7. The germline CDR1 and CDR2 sequences are MNHEY and SVGAGI. CDR3 region: CASSCSDRGVGNTIYF. The CDR3 nucleotides are TGTGCCAGCAGTTGCTCGGACAGGGGGGTAGGAAACACCATATATTTT.

As DNA, the CDR3 is TGTGCCAGCAGTTTCTTAGCGGGGGGGCCGGGTACAGATACGCAGTATTTT. Translating gives CASSFLAGGPGTDTQYF. V is TRBV27 and J is TRBJ2-3, with TRBD2 matching 11 bases. V shed 3 bases and J 3 bases; nucleotides not matched to a gene: 8. The CDR3 contains 17 residues. Germline V gene sequence: CDR1 MNHEY, CDR2 SMNVEV (reference sequence).

The CDR3 DNA reads as TGTGCCGCCACCGCGGGAGTACAAGATACGCAGTATTTT. Translating it yields CAATAGVQDTQYF. The chain has TRBV18 and TRBJ2-3; 7 bases are shared with TRBD2. CDR1 is KGHSH and CDR2 is LQKENI in the germline V gene. The V segment lost 11 bases and the J segment 5 bases; nucleotides outside the gene matches: 10. The length of the CDR3 is 13 residues.